Listed below are T cell receptor beta chains from one sample, sequenced in a study of blood T cells in healthy people across ages. MiXCR, run by TCRdb on the 5' RACE reads, gives a single entry per CDR3 protein. The data show roughly 700,000 distinct CDR3 sequences, around 48% seen once. The sample consisted of blood. These receptors all stem from a woman aged 55-70 years in good health. CDR3s include the opening cysteine and the closing phenylalanine or tryptophan. Each record gives: J gene, D gene, V gene, clone size, CDR3 DNA, CDR3 protein. The D gene is left open where the match is weak. Expanded clones are given a class, and other clones once, few, many or no size at all.

>TRBJ1-1|.|TRBV7-9|.
TGTGCCAGCAGCGTTGGGAGTGGCCCTGAAGCTTTCTTT
CASSVGSGPEAFF
>TRBJ2-5|.|TRBV27|.
TGTGCCACCCGACCGACTAGAGGGGCGGACGAGACCCAGTACTTC
CATRPTRGADETQYF
>TRBJ2-5|TRBD2|TRBV29-1|.
TGCAGCGTAAGACTAGCGGAATCGTGGGAGACCCAGTACTTC
CSVRLAESWETQYF
>TRBJ2-7|.|TRBV6-1|.
TGTGCCAGCACCCCCAGGGACAACTACGAGCAGTACTTC
CASTPRDNYEQYF
>TRBJ1-6|.|TRBV10-3|few
TGTGCCATCAGTGTAGACAGTAAAGGAGGTTCACCCCTCCACTTT
CAISVDSKGGSPLHF
>TRBJ2-7|TRBD2|TRBV5-1|.
TGCGCCAGCAGCTCGATTATAGCGGGCTCCTACGAGCAGTACTTC
CASSSIIAGSYEQYF
>TRBJ1-6|.|TRBV6-2/TRBV6-3|.
TGTGCCAGCTCTACTCCGACCGGGGACTCACCCCTCCACTTT
CASSTPTGDSPLHF
>TRBJ2-3|TRBD2|TRBV7-2|.
TGTGCCAGCAGCCAAAACCGGGACTACACAGATACGCAGTATTTT
CASSQNRDYTDTQYF
>TRBJ2-1|TRBD2|TRBV28|.
TGTGCCAGCGGCATAGCGGGAGGGCCGGGCAATGAGCAGTTCTTC
CASGIAGGPGNEQFF
>TRBJ1-1|TRBD1|TRBV3-1|.
TGTGCCAGCAGCCAAGCCCCGACAGGGGAAGGAACTGAAGCTTTCTTT
CASSQAPTGEGTEAFF
>TRBJ1-2|.|TRBV20-1|.
TGCAGTGCTAGTTACCTCTATGGCTACACCTTC
CSASYLYGYTF
>TRBJ2-5|.|TRBV21-1|once
TGTGCCAGCAGCAAAGAAAGGCCAGGGGAGGCGAATGAGCAGTACTTC
CASSKERPGEANEQYF
>TRBJ2-5|TRBD2|TRBV20-1|.
TGCAGTGCTAGAGATTGGAGTAGCGGGAGGGCCAGGGGACAAGAGACCCAGTACTTC
CSARDWSSGRARGQETQYF
>TRBJ1-2|TRBD1|TRBV7-2|few
TGTGCCAGCAGCCCGGGCGGGACAGCCTATGGCTACACCTTC
CASSPGGTAYGYTF
>TRBJ2-3|.|TRBV4-3|few
TGCGCCAGCAGCCAAGATCGGGGGAGGTACTCCGATACGCAGTATTTT
CASSQDRGRYSDTQYF
>TRBJ2-1|.|TRBV24-1|.
TGTGCCACCAGTGGCAGGGCGTCCTTCGATGAGCAGTTCTTC
CATSGRASFDEQFF
>TRBJ2-5|TRBD2|TRBV7-2|once
TGTGCCAGCAGCTTAGGACTAGCGCAGACCCAGTACTTC
CASSLGLAQTQYF
>TRBJ2-7|TRBD2|TRBV15|.
TGTGCCACCAGCAGAGATTTCGGGGTAGCGGGAGCTTTCGAGCAGTACTTC
CATSRDFGVAGAFEQYF
>TRBJ2-7|.|TRBV20-1|many
TGCAGTCCTTGGAACAGCATATCTTCTAATCGGGCGGCGGCCGAGCAGTACTTC
CSPWNSISSNRAAAEQYF
>TRBJ1-2|TRBD1|TRBV4-3|few
TGCGCCAGCAGCCAAGCAGGGACAGGGGGCGTCTATGGCTACACCTTC
CASSQAGTGGVYGYTF
>TRBJ2-1|TRBD2|TRBV27|.
TGTGCCACCGCCCCCTTGGCCTCAACTAGCGGGAGCGCGAGGGAGCAGTTCTTC
CATAPLASTSGSAREQFF
>TRBJ1-1|TRBD1|TRBV7-6|few
TGTGCCAGCAGCTTAGGCACCGGGACAGGTGGTGAAGCTTTCTTT
CASSLGTGTGGEAFF
>TRBJ2-3|TRBD2|TRBV2|few
TGTGCCAGCAGCTCCGGTCGCGGGAGGGCGATAGATACGCAGTATTTT
CASSSGRGRAIDTQYF
>TRBJ2-1|.|TRBV7-3|.
TGTGCCAGCAGCTTAACCGCGGGAAACAATGAGCAGTTCTTC
CASSLTAGNNEQFF
>TRBJ2-7|TRBD1|TRBV5-1|.
TGCGCCAGCAGCTTGGGAGGGACAGCCACCCCCTACGAGCAGTACTTC
CASSLGGTATPYEQYF
>TRBJ1-1|.|TRBV27|.
TGTGCCAGCACCCCGGGTCTTAACCCTATGAACACTGAAGCTTTCTTT
CASTPGLNPMNTEAFF
>TRBJ2-1|TRBD2|TRBV5-1|.
TGCGCCAGCAGCTTGGTCCTAGCGGAGTACAATGAGCAGTTCTTC
CASSLVLAEYNEQFF
>TRBJ2-1|TRBD2|TRBV5-1|.
TGCGCCAGCAGCTTAACCTCAGGGAGGGCTGAGCAGTTCTTC
CASSLTSGRAEQFF
>TRBJ2-5|TRBD1|TRBV6-2/TRBV6-3|.
TGTGCCAGCAGGAAACTTTTTACAGGGGAAGAGACCCAGTACTTC
CASRKLFTGEETQYF
>TRBJ2-5|.|TRBV7-2|few
TGTGCCAGCAGCCCGCGCGTGGAGACCCAGTACTTC
CASSPRVETQYF
>TRBJ2-7|TRBD2|TRBV2|few
TGTGCCAGCAGTGAACTAGCGGGGTACTCCGAGCAGTACTTC
CASSELAGYSEQYF
>TRBJ1-2|TRBD1|TRBV18|.
TGTGCCAGCTCACCGGAGGGGGCAGGCTATGGCTACACCTTC
CASSPEGAGYGYTF
>TRBJ2-3|TRBD1|TRBV5-1|.
TGCGCCAGCAGCTTCGCAGGGGGCATAGCGGATACGCAGTATTTT
CASSFAGGIADTQYF
>TRBJ2-1|TRBD2|TRBV6-5|many
TGTGCCAGCAGTTATAGCGGGAGCTCCTACAATGAGCAGTTCTTC
CASSYSGSSYNEQFF
>TRBJ2-4|TRBD2|TRBV6-2/TRBV6-3|.
TGTGCCAGCAGTTCCCTCGGTACCGGGACTAGCGGGAGGAAAAACATTCAGTACTTC
CASSSLGTGTSGRKNIQYF
>TRBJ2-1|.|TRBV5-1|.
TGCGCCAGCAGCGACCTTCTCGGGGATGAGCAGTTCTTC
CASSDLLGDEQFF
>TRBJ2-1|.|TRBV7-3|few
TGTGCCAGCAGCTTAGGGGTGGCTGAGCAGTTCTTC
CASSLGVAEQFF
>TRBJ2-7|TRBD1|TRBV5-1|.
TGCGCCAACAGCGTGGGACAGGGCGGGTACGAGCAGTACTTC
CANSVGQGGYEQYF
>TRBJ1-2|.|TRBV29-1|once
TGCAGCGTTGGGGTTGGAGGGGGAGGCTATGGCTACACCTTC
CSVGVGGGGYGYTF
>TRBJ2-7|.|TRBV10-3|few
TGTGCCACCGCAGGGGGGGCGAGGTACGAGCAGTACTTC
CATAGGARYEQYF
>TRBJ1-5|.|TRBV4-3|.
TGCGCCAGCAGCCAAGAGACGGGGCAGCCCCAGCATTTT
CASSQETGQPQHF
>TRBJ2-2|.|TRBV13|.
TGTGCCAGCAGCGCCGATGACACCGGGGAGCTGTTTTTT
CASSADDTGELFF
>TRBJ2-1|.|TRBV6-1|few
TGTGCCAGCAGTGTCTCAGGGTGGGAGCAGTTCTTC
CASSVSGWEQFF
>TRBJ2-1|TRBD1|TRBV9|few
TGTGCCAGCAGCCCTCAGGGGGCGCCGGGGTATGAGCAGTTCTTC
CASSPQGAPGYEQFF
>TRBJ2-4|.|TRBV4-2|many
TGTGCCAGCAGCCAAGATCAAAGGCACCCGCAGTACTTC
CASSQDQRHPQYF
>TRBJ2-1|.|TRBV6-6|few
TGTGCCAGCAGGGCTAGCGAGACGAGCTCCTACAATGAGCAGTTCTTC
CASRASETSSYNEQFF
>TRBJ2-5|TRBD2|TRBV9|.
TGTGCCAGCAGCGAGATAGCGGGAGGCGAGACCCAGTACTTC
CASSEIAGGETQYF
>TRBJ2-2|.|TRBV6-2/TRBV6-3|once
TGTGCTATGGGCAGGGTTGCCGGGGAGCTGTTTTTT
CAMGRVAGELFF
>TRBJ2-7|.|TRBV25-1|.
TGTGCCAGCAGCCCCCGCCCAGATTCCTACGAGCAGTACTTC
CASSPRPDSYEQYF
>TRBJ2-5|TRBD2|TRBV7-9|once
TGTGCCAGCAGCTTAGGAAGGACTAGCGGCCAAGAGACCCAGTACTTC
CASSLGRTSGQETQYF
>TRBJ2-5|.|TRBV7-2|many
TGTGCCAGCAGCTTATATGCGACAAAAGAAGAGACCCAGTACTTC
CASSLYATKEETQYF